These 11 T cell receptor beta chains were sequenced from one sample in a study of blood T cell repertoires in COVID-19. The assay was immunoSEQ multiplex PCR, and TCRdb's table has in-frame clones only and misses some. Here the sample spans around 300,000 clones, around four fifths being singletons. Sequencing was carried out using peripheral blood. The receptors were sampled from a man between 25 and 39 years old with active or convalescent COVID-19.

In this sample, this clone turned up a few times. The gene calls are TRBV5-4 and TRBJ1-2; D is unclear. There are 13 residues in the CDR3. V shed 4 bases and J shed 8 bases, with 15 bases lying between them. Looked up from germline, CDR1 is SGHNT and CDR2 is YYREEE (reference sequence). The CDR3 protein is CASSAKGLGGYTF. CDR3 nucleotide sequence: TGTGCCAGCAGCGCCAAAGGCCTCGGGGGCTACACCTTC.

V gene TRBV18 combines with J gene TRBJ2-5; D might be TRBD1 (6 bases). V was clipped by 3 bases and J by 1 base, with 12 bases between them. CDR3 length: 15 amino acids. Germline-derived CDR1 and CDR2 are KGHSH and LQKENI. The CDR3 here is CASSPPGQFQETQYF. The CDR3 DNA sequence: TGTGCCAGCTCACCTCCCGGACAGTTCCAAGAGACCCAGTACTTC.

This clone has a handful of counts. This rearrangement joins TRBV30 to TRBJ1-3, with TRBD1 matching over 10 bases. The ends lost 0 bases at V and 0 bases at J; junction bases unmatched: 5. Germline V gene sequence: CDR1 GTSNPN, CDR2 SVGIG (reference sequence). The length of the CDR3 is 17 residues. The DNA of the CDR3 is TGTGCCTGGAGTGTACGACAGGGGGCCACCTCTGGAAACACCATATATTTT. It is translated as CAWSVRQGATSGNTIYF.

The chain employs TRBV6-2 or TRBV6-3 and TRBJ1-6; tentatively, D is TRBD1 (6 bases). Between the trimmed V and J ends, which lost 4 bases and 0 bases, there was a span of 13 bases. The CDR3 length is 17 residues. Germline V gene lookup returns CDR1 MNHEY and CDR2 SVGEGT. CDR3 residues: CASSWTASSSYNSPLHF. The CDR3 coding sequence is TGTGCCAGCAGTTGGACAGCCTCGAGCTCCTATAATTCACCCCTCCACTTT.

The chain has TRBV5-8 and TRBJ1-1, with D unresolved. This CDR3 has 11 amino acids. Germline V gene data show CDR1 as SGHTS and CDR2 as YDEGEE. The V gene lost 5 bases and the J gene lost 11 bases, with 13 bases spanning the gap. The CDR3 here is CASSSGSRAFF. The CDR3 nucleotides are TGTGCCAGCAGTTCCGGGTCTAGGGCTTTCTTT. Full variable domain (missing parts from reference TRBV5-8 and TRBJ1-1): EAGVTQSPTHLIKTRGQQATLRCSPISGHTSVYWYQQALGLGLQFLLWYDEGEERNRGNFPPRFSGRQFPNYSSELNVNALELEDSALYLCASSSGSRAFFGQGTRLTVV.

The J gene is TRBJ2-1, the V gene TRBV9, with 8 bases that match TRBD1. The CDR3 is made up of 15 amino acids. Germline CDR1 is SGDLS and CDR2 is YYNGEE. Trimming removed 4 bases from V and 2 bases from J; junction bases left unmatched: 5. DNA for the CDR3: TGTGCCAGCAGCCCCCAGGGGGCCACCTACAATGAGCAGTTCTTC. It specifies CASSPQGATYNEQFF.

V gene TRBV24-1 combines with J gene TRBJ2-3; 11 positions agree with TRBD2. The CDR3 has 17 residues. Germline CDR1 is KGHDR and CDR2 is SFDVKD. V was pared by 3 bases and J by 2 bases, with 6 bases of the junction left unmatched. CDR3 DNA sequence: TGTGCCACCAGTGATACGGGACTAGCGGAGTTCACAGATACGCAGTATTTT. It is translated as CATSDTGLAEFTDTQYF.

This clone was counted only a few times. The junction departs from germline at one end; a sequencing error may be responsible. The chain combines TRBV7-2 with TRBJ2-7; TRBD2 agrees at 9 bases. The germline CDR1 and CDR2 sequences are SGHTA and FQGNSA. The CDR3 has 15 residues. CDR3 loop: CASSLRLAESSEQYF. CDR3 in DNA: TGTGCCAGCAGCTTAAGACTAGCGGAATCCTCCGAGCAGTACTTC.

In this sample, this clone turned up many times. The chain carries TRBV4-2 and TRBJ2-7; 7 bases are a match to TRBD1. Germline V gives CDR1 LGHNA, CDR2 YNFKEQ. The CDR3 is made up of 15 amino acids. After removal of 1 base from V and 4 bases from J, the junction contained 7 bases not matched to a gene. CDR3 coding DNA: TGTGCCAGCAGCCAAGGGTGGCAGGGGGTTTACGAGCAGTACTTC. Its protein is CASSQGWQGVYEQYF.

This chain uses TRBV5-4 with TRBJ2-5; D not certain. CDR3 size: 14 residues. CDR1 is SGHNT, CDR2 YYREEE, per germline (reference sequence). V was shortened by 2 bases and J by 5 bases, with 13 bases between the two germline ends. CDR3 sequence reads: CASSFVGERETQYF. The CDR3, as DNA: TGTGCCAGCAGCTTTGTAGGAGAGAGGGAGACCCAGTACTTC.

The chain couples TRBV20-1 to TRBJ1-1; no firm D call. The CDR3 has 11 amino acids. Germline CDR1 and CDR2: DFQATT and SNEGSKA (reference sequence). V shed 5 bases and J shed 1 base, with 5 bases lying between them. CDR3 coding DNA: TGCAGTGCTTACTGGAACACTGAAGCTTTCTTT. It yields the protein CSAYWNTEAFF.